This T cell receptor beta chain is from a study of T cells in pancreatic ductal adenocarcinoma. Selected pancreatic ductal adenocarcinoma patients had undergone surgery without neoadjuvant therapy. The table came from immunoSEQ multiplex PCR; TCRdb's copy has only in-frame clones and leaves some out. This sample has under 30,000 clones, with more than 80% found just once. Sequenced sample: PBMCs. The TCR comes from a human donor with pancreatic ductal adenocarcinoma.

The CDR3 DNA sequence: TGCGCCAGCAGCTTGGCCAACCCGGGACAGGGGATGCAGTTCTTC. This codes for CASSLANPGQGMQFF. V is TRBV5-1 and J is TRBJ2-1, with TRBD1 identical over 10 bases. The CDR3 is 15 residues long. V was pared by 0 bases and J by 12 bases, with 9 bases of the junction left unmatched. Looked up from germline, CDR1 is SGHRS and CDR2 is YFSETQ.